A selection of T cell receptor beta chains follows, all from one sample in a study of tumor-infiltrating lymphocytes in primary liver carcinoma. TCRdb analysed the multiplex PCR reads with MiXCR anew, one entry per CDR3 protein. The sample records 99,000 or so distinct CDR3 sequences, roughly 80% being singletons. The sequencing sample was made of liver tumor tissue from sampling region 3. These receptors all come from a man between 35 and 55 years old with primary liver carcinoma and hepatitis B virus infection. Each CDR3 is given with its conserved first and last residue. The D gene is left open where the match is weak. For some rows the clone size is stated as once, few or many, or as a class when expanded; others skip it.

TRBJ2-7 TRBD2 few TRBV28 TGTGGCAGCAGTTTAGCGGGAGTCTCCTATGAGCAGTATTTC CGSSLAGVSYEQYF
TRBJ2-5 . . TRBV6-1 TGCGCCAGCAGTGAAGGACACACACAAGAGACCCAGTACTTC CASSEGHTQETQYF
TRBJ2-1 . . TRBV4-2 TGTGCCAGCAGCCAAGATCTGGTGGGTGAGGTCGGATACAATGAGCACTTCTTC CASSQDLVGEVGYNEHFF
TRBJ2-6 . . TRBV11-2 TGTGCCAGCAGCATGGGGGGAGACATGGGCATTTCCCTCCCTGGGGTCAACGTCCTGACTTTC CASSMGGDMGISLPGVNVLTF
TRBJ2-7 TRBD2 . TRBV12-3/TRBV12-4 TGTGTCGGCAGTACCCCCGGAGGGAGCGGGAGGAACGAGCAGTACTTC CVGSTPGGSGRNEQYF
TRBJ2-3 . . TRBV19 TGTGCCAGAAGTAAACCTGAGCGGTCCCTGGCAGATACACAGTATTTT CARSKPERSLADTQYF
TRBJ2-1 . once TRBV11-2 TGTGCCATCAGCGCCCACGTTTTAGGGCGAATTCCATTCTACAATGAGCAGTTCTTC CAISAHVLGRIPFYNEQFF
TRBJ2-5 . . TRBV29-1 TGCAGGATTGAATTCCCAGCCGCCCAAGGGACCCAGTACTTC CRIEFPAAQGTQYF
TRBJ2-1 TRBD1 . TRBV6-1 TGTTCCAGCAGTGAAGGGACAGGGGATGAGCAGCTCTTC CSSSEGTGDEQLF
TRBJ2-5 . many TRBV2 TGTGCCAGCAGTGAAGCCCAAGAGACCCAGTACTTC CASSEAQETQYF
TRBJ2-3 . . TRBV4-1 TGTGCCAGCAACCAAAAAGAAGGCACAGATACGCAGTATTTT CASNQKEGTDTQYF
TRBJ2-3 . . TRBV5-1 TGCGCCAGCAGCTCCCCGGGTCCAGATATGCAGTATTTT CASSSPGPDMQYF
TRBJ2-2 . . TRBV29-1 TGCAGCGTTCTCAGGGGGGACATCAGGGAGCTGTTTTTT CSVLRGDIRELFF
TRBJ1-1 . . TRBV10-3 TGTGCCATTTCCACCGGGGGACAAGAGAACACTGAAGCCATCTTT CAISTGGQENTEAIF
TRBJ1-1 TRBD1 few TRBV29-1 TGCAGCGCCATATTCCCTGGACAGGCGAGAACTTTCTTT CSAIFPGQARTFF
TRBJ2-7 . . TRBV21-1 TGTGCCAGCAGCGAACCCTCACAGGGAAGGGGCTACTCCTACGAACAGTACTTC CASSEPSQGRGYSYEQYF
TRBJ2-7 TRBD2 . TRBV6-1 TGTGCCAGCAGTGTCGGCGTGAGCGGGGGCAAGCAGTACTTC CASSVGVSGGKQYF
TRBJ1-5 TRBD1 medium-sized TRBV12-3/TRBV12-4 TGTGCCAGCAGATTCGGGACAGGGGGCCATCAGCCCCAGCATTTT CASRFGTGGHQPQHF
TRBJ2-3 TRBD2 . TRBV5-6 TGTGCCAGCAGCTCCGGGACTAGCGGAACAGATTCGCGGTATTTT CASSSGTSGTDSRYF
TRBJ2-2 TRBD2 . TRBV7-3 TGTACCAGCACCTTAAACCCGGGGGGGATGGCCGGGGAGCTGTTTTTT CTSTLNPGGMAGELFF
TRBJ2-2 TRBD2 many TRBV29-1 TGCAGCGTACGACTAGCGGGAAGCACCGGGGAGCTGTTTTTT CSVRLAGSTGELFF
TRBJ2-5 TRBD2 many TRBV6-2/TRBV6-3 TGTGCCAGCATCCCAGGTAGCGGGAGTCAGCGGGAGACCCAGTACTTC CASIPGSGSQRETQYF
TRBJ2-7 . . TRBV7-8 TGTACCAGCAGTTTAGCGTCCCTCCAAGGGAAGGGCGAGCAGTACTTC CTSSLASLQGKGEQYF
TRBJ2-1 . . TRBV29-1 TGCGGCGCTGATCTTCTGAACGCCAGCTCCTACAATGAGCAGTTCTTC CGADLLNASSYNEQFF
TRBJ1-3 . . TRBV12-3/TRBV12-4 TGTGTAAGCAGTTTCCAGAGGGCGGAGAGAAACACCATATATTTT CVSSFQRAERNTIYF
TRBJ2-7 . . TRBV28 TGTGCCAGGTCCCACCAAAGCAGGGGAATCTACGAGCAGTACTTC CARSHQSRGIYEQYF
TRBJ2-5 . . TRBV28 TGTGCCATCAGTCGGGACGTTGGGCAAGAGACCCAATACTTC CAISRDVGQETQYF
TRBJ1-2 . . TRBV11-2 TGTGCCAGCAGCTTATTTGGTTTCTATAGCTTCATCTTC CASSLFGFYSFIF
TRBJ1-1 . . TRBV6-1 TGTGCCAGCAGTGATGGTAGGAATACTGAAGCTGTCTTT CASSDGRNTEAVF
TRBJ2-4 . . TRBV29-1 TGCAACGTCCTGGTTATTGGGGCCGAAAACATTCAGTACTTC CNVLVIGAENIQYF
TRBJ1-2 TRBD1 many TRBV5-1 TGCGCCAGCAGTTGGGGGACAGGCGGCTATGGCTACACCTTC CASSWGTGGYGYTF
TRBJ2-7 . once TRBV11-2 TGTGCCAGGAGCTCTAACAGAAACTCTCACGAGCAGTACTTC CARSSNRNSHEQYF
TRBJ2-3 TRBD1 . TRBV6-5 TGTGCCAGCAGTCCCGAGACGCCGGGACAGAGGGGAGATACGCAGTATTTT CASSPETPGQRGDTQYF
TRBJ2-7 . . TRBV28 TGTGCCAGCAGGCTACAGGGGACTAGGTACTTC CASRLQGTRYF
TRBJ2-5 . . TRBV10-2 TGCGCCATCAGTGATACCAAGGCGGAGACCCAGTACTTC CAISDTKAETQYF
TRBJ2-1 . . TRBV6-6 TGTGCCAGCAGTTACGGGACGGCATGGAATGAGCAGTTCTTC CASSYGTAWNEQFF
TRBJ1-1 . . TRBV7-9 TGTGCCAACAGCTTCCCGACACGGGTGGGCACTGAAGCTTTCTTT CANSFPTRVGTEAFF
TRBJ1-1 TRBD1 . TRBV5-6 TGTGCCAGTAGCCCAGGGGGTGAAGTGAACACTAAAGCTTTCTTT CASSPGGEVNTKAFF
TRBJ2-3 . . TRBV28 TGTGCCACCACTGATGAATCGGGCAATCAGCCCCAGTATTTT CATTDESGNQPQYF
TRBJ2-4 . . TRBV28 TGTGCCAGCAATACCGGGGTCGGAGGGAACATTCAATACTTC CASNTGVGGNIQYF
TRBJ1-2 . . TRBV4-2 TGCGCTAGCAGTCAAGTCTCGACGGCGAACCTCTATGGCTACAGCTTC CASSQVSTANLYGYSF
TRBJ2-7 . . TRBV7-8 TGTGCCAGCAGCCTGAAGGAAGGGACAACAGTTACCCTCGAGCAGTACTTC CASSLKEGTTVTLEQYF
TRBJ2-6 TRBD1 . TRBV6-1 TGTGCCAGCAGACCTCTTAGAGGGGGCTTCTCTGGGACCAACGTCCTGGCTTTC CASRPLRGGFSGTNVLAF
TRBJ2-5 . . TRBV29-1 TGCAGCGTTGAAGATCCTGTTCAGGAGACGCAGTGCTTC CSVEDPVQETQCF
TRBJ2-7 . . TRBV6-5 TGTGCCAGCAGTTACGAGGGCCCTGCCACTTCGATACTCTACGAGCAGTACTTC CASSYEGPATSILYEQYF
TRBJ2-1 TRBD2 . TRBV29-1 TGCAGCGTGAGCGGGACTAACGGGAGAGGTGATGAGCAGTTCTTC CSVSGTNGRGDEQFF
TRBJ2-1 TRBD2 . TRBV4-2 TGTGCCAGCAGCCAAGTGGTTAGCGGGAATAATGAGCAGTTCTTC CASSQVVSGNNEQFF
TRBJ2-7 . . TRBV10-3 TGTGCTACCGAAGGGGACCACAACGAGCAGTACTTC CATEGDHNEQYF
TRBJ2-4 . once TRBV12-3/TRBV12-4 TGTGCCAGTAGTTTAGACGATATGGGGGCCAAAAACATTCAGTACTTC CASSLDDMGAKNIQYF
TRBJ2-3 . . TRBV29-1 TGCAGCGTTGAGTCGGTTAGCGGAGGGAGGTATACGCAGTACTTT CSVESVSGGRYTQYF
TRBJ2-7 . . TRBV4-1 TGCGCCAGCAGCCAAACTCCCAGGACAACCTACGAGCAGTACTTC CASSQTPRTTYEQYF
TRBJ1-5 . . TRBV11-3 TGTACCAGTAGCTTAGATCCGGTGGTGGCTCAGCCCCAGCATTTT CTSSLDPVVAQPQHF
TRBJ2-2 TRBD2 . TRBV7-3 TGTGCCAGCAGCTCCCGCCGAATTACTAGCGGGAGGGGGCTAAACACCGGGGAGCTGTTTTTT CASSSRRITSGRGLNTGELFF
TRBJ1-1 . . TRBV29-1 TGCATCGTTGAGGCAGAAATGAACACTGAAGCTGTCTTT CIVEAEMNTEAVF
TRBJ2-7 . . TRBV5-6 TGTGCTAGCATCTTGGTCGACAGGTCCAACTCCTACGAGCAGTACTTC CASILVDRSNSYEQYF
TRBJ1-1 . . TRBV3-1 TGTGCCAGCAGGAATGGGTACACTGAAGCTTTCTTT CASRNGYTEAFF
TRBJ2-2 . . TRBV24-1 TGTGTCACCAGTCCTAGAGGGACGAACACCGGGGAGCTGTTTTTT CVTSPRGTNTGELFF